The 2 T cell receptor beta chains reported below all come from one sample, sequenced in a study of cytomegalovirus exposure and HLA in healthy donors. Amplification used 60 Vbeta primers and 13 Jbeta primers. TCRdb keeps only in-frame clones here, not all; method: immunoSEQ multiplex PCR. The sample consists of 110,000 to 150,000 clones, about 70% of them appearing once. Sequenced: PBMCs. These receptors all stem from a woman aged 55-70 years in good health and CMV-seropositive.

This clone was seen a handful of times. V gene TRBV4-1 combines with J gene TRBJ1-2, with a possible D match to TRBD1 (6 bases). This CDR3 is 13 amino acids long. Germline assignment: CDR1 MGHRA and CDR2 YSYEKL. Trimming removed 5 bases from V and 6 bases from J, with 13 bases in between. This CDR3 is CASSIQGRDGYTF. For the CDR3, the DNA is TGCGCCAGCAGCATACAGGGTCGGGATGGCTACACCTTC.

The chain employs TRBV15 and TRBJ2-1; D uncertain. Per the germline V gene, CDR1 is LNHNV and CDR2 is YYDKDF (reference sequence). CDR3 size: 14 residues. The V gene lost 0 bases and the J gene lost 10 bases, with 13 bases spanning the gap. This CDR3 is CATSRDGQSPEQFF. For the CDR3, the DNA is TGTGCCACCAGCAGAGATGGGCAAAGTCCCGAGCAGTTCTTC. Together with reference TRBV15 and TRBJ2-1, the CDR3 gives the full variable domain: DAMVIQNPRYQVTQFGKPVTLSCSQTLNHNVMYWYQQKSSQAPKLLFHYYDKDFNNEADTPDNFQSRRPNTSFCFLDIRSPGLGDTAMYLCATSRDGQSPEQFFGPGTRLTVL.